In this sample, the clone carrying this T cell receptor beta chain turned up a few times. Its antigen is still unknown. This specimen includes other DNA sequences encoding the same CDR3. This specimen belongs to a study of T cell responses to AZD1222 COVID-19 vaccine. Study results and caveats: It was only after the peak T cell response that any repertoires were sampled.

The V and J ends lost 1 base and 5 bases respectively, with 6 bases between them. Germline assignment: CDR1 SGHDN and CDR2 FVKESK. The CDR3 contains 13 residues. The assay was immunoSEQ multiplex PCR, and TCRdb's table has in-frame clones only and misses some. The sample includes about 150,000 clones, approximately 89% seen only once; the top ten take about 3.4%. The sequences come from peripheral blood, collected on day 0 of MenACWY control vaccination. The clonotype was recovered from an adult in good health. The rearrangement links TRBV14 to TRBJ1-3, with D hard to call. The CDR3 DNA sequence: TGTGCCAGCAGCCAAGTAGGGAGAAACACCATATATTTT. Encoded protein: CASSQVGRNTIYF.